Presented here are 9 T cell receptor beta chains from one specimen sequenced in a study of blood T cell repertoires in COVID-19. Profiling relied on immunoSEQ multiplex PCR, and the TCRdb table lists in-frame clones only, not all of them. Of tens of thousands of clones in the sample, over 70% were seen once. Sequenced sample: peripheral blood. The receptors were sampled from a man in his fifties with active COVID-19.

V and J are TRBV6-5 and TRBJ2-7; 7 bases line up with TRBD1. From germline, CDR1 is MNHEY and CDR2 SVGAGI. This CDR3 contains 14 residues. Trimming cost V 6 bases and J 0 bases; bases outside gene matches: 5. The CDR3 DNA follows: TGTGCCAGCAGCGCCGGGACAGCCTCCTACGAGCAGTACTTC. Translating it yields CASSAGTASYEQYF.

The V call is TRBV7-9, the J call TRBJ1-3, with D hard to call. The CDR3 contains 16 residues. The ends were cut back, 4 bases at V and 1 base at J, with 14 bases in the middle. Germline V lookup: CDR1 SEHNR, CDR2 FQNEAQ (reference sequence). CDR3 sequence reads: CASSSLAVDSGNTIYF. DNA for the CDR3: TGTGCCAGCAGCTCGCTCGCGGTGGATTCTGGAAACACCATATATTTT. The full variable domain, completed using reference TRBV7-9 and TRBJ1-3, is DTGVSQNPRHKITKRGQNVTFRCDPISEHNRLYWYRQTLGQGPEFLTYFQNEAQLEKSRLLSDRFSAERPKGSFSTLEIQRTEQGDSAMYLCASSSLAVDSGNTIYFGEGSWLTVV.

The chain employs TRBV7-9 and TRBJ2-5; no reliable D call. The V gene lost 2 bases and the J gene lost 4 bases, with 11 bases spanning the gap. The CDR3 is 14 residues long. Germline V CDR1 and CDR2: SEHNR, FQNEAQ (reference sequence). Here the CDR3 DNA reads TGTGCCAGCAGCTTACTATCGTCTGGAGAGACCCAGTACTTC. Its translation: CASSLLSSGETQYF. Full variable domain (remainder filled in from reference TRBV7-9 and TRBJ2-5): DTGVSQNPRHKITKRGQNVTFRCDPISEHNRLYWYRQTLGQGPEFLTYFQNEAQLEKSRLLSDRFSAERPKGSFSTLEIQRTEQGDSAMYLCASSLLSSGETQYFGPGTRLLVL.

The chain has TRBV10-3 and TRBJ1-5, with D possibly being TRBD1 (5 bases). Germline V gene data show CDR1 as ENHRY and CDR2 as SYGVKD. Trimming removed 4 bases from V and 4 bases from J, with 8 bases in between. The CDR3 has 13 amino acids. The CDR3 region is CAISVAGNQPQHF. The CDR3 region has the DNA TGTGCCATCAGTGTGGCAGGGAATCAGCCCCAGCATTTT.

The chain joins TRBV4-1 to TRBJ1-1; a weak D match, TRBD1 (5 bases). Between the trimmed V and J ends, which lost 11 bases and 3 bases, there was a span of 16 bases. The CDR3 runs 13 residues. Germline values: CDR1 MGHRA, CDR2 YSYEKL. CDR3 region: CASSRGEHTEAFF. CDR3 nucleotide sequence: TGCGCCTCCAGTCGGGGGGAGCACACTGAAGCTTTCTTT.

This rearrangement joins TRBV19 to TRBJ2-6, with 8 positions matching TRBD1. The CDR3 runs 17 residues. Germline CDR1 and CDR2: LNHDA and SQIVND (reference sequence). Trimming at V came to 5 bases and at J to 0 bases, leaving 6 bases not matched to a gene. CDR3 in DNA: TGTGCCAGTAGTGGGGACAGGTTCTCCTCTGGGGCCAACGTCCTGACTTTC. It translates to CASSGDRFSSGANVLTF.

The chain carries TRBV7-2 and TRBJ2-1, with 14 positions matching TRBD2. This CDR3 is 19 amino acids long. The J segment lost 0 bases and the V segment lost 0 bases, leaving 4 bases of the junction unmatched. Looked up from germline, CDR1 is SGHTA and CDR2 is FQGNSA. CDR3 in DNA: TGTGCCAGCAGCTTAGCGGGACTAGCGGGGGCCTACTCCTACAATGAGCAGTTCTTC. It encodes CASSLAGLAGAYSYNEQFF. Drawing the rest from reference TRBV7-2 and TRBJ2-1, the complete variable domain is GAGVSQSPSNKVTEKGKDVELRCDPISGHTALYWYRQSLGQGLEFLIYFQGNSAPDKSGLPSDRFSAERTGGSVSTLTIQRTQQEDSAVYLCASSLAGLAGAYSYNEQFFGPGTRLTVL.

The gene calls are TRBV30 and TRBJ2-7, with TRBD1 identical over 7 bases. V shed 0 bases, J shed 2 bases, and the junction held 7 bases outside the gene matches. The CDR3 is 15 residues long. CDR1 and CDR2 from the germline V gene are GTSNPN and SVGIG (reference sequence). CDR3 loop: CAWSVQQGKAYEQYF. CDR3 DNA sequence: TGTGCCTGGAGTGTACAACAGGGGAAGGCCTACGAGCAGTACTTC.

The J gene is TRBJ1-2, the V gene TRBV5-1; 9 nucleotides agree with TRBD1. V lost 0 bases, J lost 10 bases, and 16 bases stayed unmatched. CDR3 length equals 17 residues. The V gene's germline CDR1 is SGHRS and CDR2 YFSETQ. CDR3 in DNA: TGCGCCAGCAGCTTGGTCTCACATAATACAGGGGGCGCGGACTACACCTTC. Protein product: CASSLVSHNTGGADYTF.